The rows below give T cell receptor beta chains drawn from one sample of a study of blood T cell repertoires in COVID-19. Libraries were prepared by immunoSEQ multiplex PCR; TCRdb keeps only in-frame clonotypes and omits some of them. Here the sample spans approximately 150,000 clones, 80% to 90% being singletons. Sequencing used peripheral blood. These receptors came from a woman aged 45-65 years with acute or convalescent COVID-19. Each CDR3 is given with its conserved first and last residue. The D gene is left open where the match is weak. The listing skips clone size in some rows; elsewhere it reads once, few, many or a size class.

J gene: TRBJ1-5; clone size: NA; V gene: TRBV19; D gene: NA; CDR3 DNA: TGTGCCAGTAGTATAAGGTCGGGGTATCAGCCCCAGCATTTT; CDR3 protein: CASSIRSGYQPQHF
J gene: TRBJ1-5; clone size: few; V gene: TRBV2; D gene: NA; CDR3 DNA: TGTGCCAGCACCCCAGGGAATGCCCCTTGGCAGCCCCAGCATTTT; CDR3 protein: CASTPGNAPWQPQHF
J gene: TRBJ2-1; clone size: NA; V gene: TRBV11-3; D gene: NA; CDR3 DNA: TGTGCCAGCAGCCCTAGGACTTCACCCTACAATGAGCAGTTCTTC; CDR3 protein: CASSPRTSPYNEQFF
J gene: TRBJ1-6; clone size: NA; V gene: TRBV1; D gene: NA; CDR3 DNA: TGCACCAGCAGCCAAGATCGCGGGCAGGGGGCTTATACCTATAATTCACCCCTCCACTTT; CDR3 protein: CTSSQDRGQGAYTYNSPLHF
J gene: TRBJ1-2; clone size: NA; V gene: TRBV7-8; D gene: TRBD1; CDR3 DNA: TGTGCCAGCAGCCTAAGCGGGGGAACAGGGGCTAACTATGGCTACACCTTC; CDR3 protein: CASSLSGGTGANYGYTF
J gene: TRBJ2-5; clone size: NA; V gene: TRBV23-1; D gene: NA; CDR3 DNA: TGCGCCAGCAGTCAAGCTAATCTGTTCCAGGGGTACGCAGAGACCCAGTACTTC; CDR3 protein: CASSQANLFQGYAETQYF
J gene: TRBJ2-1; clone size: NA; V gene: TRBV4-1; D gene: TRBD2; CDR3 DNA: TGCGCCAGCAGCACTAGGACTAGCGGGAGGGACGAGCAGTTCTTC; CDR3 protein: CASSTRTSGRDEQFF
J gene: TRBJ1-3; clone size: NA; V gene: TRBV5-1; D gene: TRBD1; CDR3 DNA: TGCGCCAGCAGCAATCAGCCGACAGGGGGCGCCGTGGGAAACACCATATATTTT; CDR3 protein: CASSNQPTGGAVGNTIYF
J gene: TRBJ2-2; clone size: NA; V gene: TRBV9; D gene: NA; CDR3 DNA: TGTGCCAGCAGCGTAATGCAGGGTGGGAACACCGGGGAGCTGTTTTTT; CDR3 protein: CASSVMQGGNTGELFF
J gene: TRBJ1-5; clone size: NA; V gene: TRBV6-5; D gene: NA; CDR3 DNA: TGTGCCAGCAGTTCCAGGACACCCAGGGGCAATCAGCCCCAGCATTTT; CDR3 protein: CASSSRTPRGNQPQHF
J gene: TRBJ1-4; clone size: NA; V gene: TRBV18; D gene: NA; CDR3 DNA: TGTGCCAGCTCACCCAGGGTTGGCGAAAAACTGTTTTTT; CDR3 protein: CASSPRVGEKLFF
J gene: TRBJ2-7; clone size: NA; V gene: TRBV12-3/TRBV12-4; D gene: NA; CDR3 DNA: TGTGCCAGCACCGAGGATTCTAGGGGCGAGCAGTACTTC; CDR3 protein: CASTEDSRGEQYF
J gene: TRBJ1-5; clone size: NA; V gene: TRBV19; D gene: NA; CDR3 DNA: TGTGCCAGTAGTATAGTAGTACGGGATCAGCCCCAGCATTTT; CDR3 protein: CASSIVVRDQPQHF
J gene: TRBJ1-1; clone size: NA; V gene: TRBV27; D gene: NA; CDR3 DNA: TGTGCCAGCAGTTCGACAGGTACTGAAGCTTTCTTT; CDR3 protein: CASSSTGTEAFF
J gene: TRBJ2-1; clone size: NA; V gene: TRBV6-6; D gene: TRBD2; CDR3 DNA: TGTGCCAGCAGTTCCATTTGGCGGGAGGGCCGTCATGAGCAGTTCTTC; CDR3 protein: CASSSIWREGRHEQFF
J gene: TRBJ2-1; clone size: NA; V gene: TRBV5-6; D gene: NA; CDR3 DNA: TGTGCCAGCAGCTTGATGCGCGGGGTGTACAATGAGCAGTTCTTC; CDR3 protein: CASSLMRGVYNEQFF
J gene: TRBJ2-3; clone size: once; V gene: TRBV28; D gene: TRBD2; CDR3 DNA: TGTGCCAGCAGTTTCCTAGCGGGGGTCACAGATACGCAGTATTTT; CDR3 protein: CASSFLAGVTDTQYF
J gene: TRBJ2-1; clone size: NA; V gene: TRBV9; D gene: TRBD2; CDR3 DNA: TGTGCCAGCAGCGTAGCTTTGGGGACCGGGACTAGTCCCAATGAGCAGTTCTTC; CDR3 protein: CASSVALGTGTSPNEQFF
J gene: TRBJ2-1; clone size: once; V gene: TRBV6-5; D gene: TRBD2; CDR3 DNA: TGTGCCAGCTGTATAGCGGGGGGATCCTACAATGAGCAGTTCTTC; CDR3 protein: CASCIAGGSYNEQFF
J gene: TRBJ1-1; clone size: NA; V gene: TRBV3-1/TRBV3-2; D gene: TRBD1; CDR3 DNA: TGTGCCAGCAGCGGGACAGGGGGCGAAGCTTTCTTT; CDR3 protein: CASSGTGGEAFF
J gene: TRBJ1-6; clone size: NA; V gene: TRBV6-6; D gene: TRBD1; CDR3 DNA: TGTGCCAGCAGTTCCACGGGACAGGGCTATTCACCCCTCCACTTT; CDR3 protein: CASSSTGQGYSPLHF
J gene: TRBJ1-1; clone size: NA; V gene: TRBV15; D gene: NA; CDR3 DNA: TGTGCCACCAGCGCCCCCTCCAGGGTGGTCACTGAAGCTTTCTTT; CDR3 protein: CATSAPSRVVTEAFF
J gene: TRBJ2-3; clone size: NA; V gene: TRBV27; D gene: NA; CDR3 DNA: TGTGCCAGCAGTTACGCCGGGAACTTGAGAGATACGCAGTATTTT; CDR3 protein: CASSYAGNLRDTQYF
J gene: TRBJ2-3; clone size: once; V gene: TRBV5-1; D gene: NA; CDR3 DNA: TGCGCCAGCAGCTTGGAGCCGGGATCCTCCACAGATACGCAGTATTTT; CDR3 protein: CASSLEPGSSTDTQYF
J gene: TRBJ2-3; clone size: NA; V gene: TRBV7-2; D gene: TRBD1; CDR3 DNA: TGTGCCAGCAGCCTGCGGACAGGGGTCACAGATACGCAGTATTTT; CDR3 protein: CASSLRTGVTDTQYF
J gene: TRBJ2-1; clone size: NA; V gene: TRBV6-5; D gene: NA; CDR3 DNA: TGTGCCAGCAGCCACCCCTCGGGAGAGCAGTTCTTC; CDR3 protein: CASSHPSGEQFF
J gene: TRBJ2-2; clone size: NA; V gene: TRBV19; D gene: TRBD2; CDR3 DNA: TGTGCCAGCGCCCAGACTAGCGGGGCCACCGGGGAGCTGTTTTTT; CDR3 protein: CASAQTSGATGELFF
J gene: TRBJ2-1; clone size: NA; V gene: TRBV19; D gene: TRBD2; CDR3 DNA: TGTGCCAGTAGTCCCGGGGGGAGCTCCTACAATGAGCAGTTCTTC; CDR3 protein: CASSPGGSSYNEQFF
J gene: TRBJ1-2; clone size: NA; V gene: TRBV18; D gene: NA; CDR3 DNA: TGTGCCAGCTCACCGAGCCGGGCAGGGGTCCTCTATGGCTACACCTTC; CDR3 protein: CASSPSRAGVLYGYTF